The 18 T cell receptor beta chains below come from one sample, sequenced in a study of blood T cells in healthy people across ages. Together with a sample-barcoded 5' primer, a J-beta primer mix was included in a second PCR lasting roughly 6 to 12 cycles. Via MiXCR, TCRdb re-called the 5' RACE reads, giving one row per CDR3 protein. The sample records over 450,000 distinct CDR3 sequences, less than 25% being singletons. The data also belong to a second study, concerning T cells of mothers and their children.

The sample taken for sequencing was blood. The source is a boy aged 5 to 17 in good health.

J is TRBJ2-1 and V is TRBV2, with D perhaps matching TRBD2 (5 bases). The germline CDR1 and CDR2 sequences are SNHLY and FYNNEI. The CDR3 is made up of 12 amino acids. V dropped 4 bases and J dropped 5 bases, with 6 bases sitting between them. This CDR3 is CASSGENNEQFF. CDR3 in DNA: TGTGCCAGCAGTGGGGAGAACAATGAGCAGTTCTTC.

The rearrangement joins TRBV10-3 to TRBJ2-3; TRBD2 agrees at 7 bases. Germline CDR1 is ENHRY and CDR2 is SYGVKD. The CDR3 length is 18 residues. Losses at the gene ends were 8 bases for V and 0 bases for J; bases not matched to a gene: 17. CDR3 sequence reads: CAILLLTSLVVSTDTQYF. CDR3 DNA: TGTGCCATCTTATTACTGACTAGCCTTGTGGTTAGCACAGATACGCAGTATTTT.

The V gene is TRBV29-1, the J gene TRBJ1-1, with D perhaps TRBD1 (6 bases). Germline loops: CDR1 SQVTM, CDR2 ANQGSEA. The CDR3 sequence is 15 residues long. V was shortened by 3 bases and J by 0 bases, with 14 bases between the two germline ends. The CDR3 is CSVDPGGGMNTEAFF. The DNA for the CDR3 is TGCAGCGTTGATCCTGGGGGCGGGATGAACACTGAAGCTTTCTTT.

This clonotype was picked up a small number of times. A much bigger clone sits one base away, suggesting this may be a read error. The chain employs TRBV6-2 or TRBV6-3 and TRBJ2-3; no clear D gene. This CDR3 has 11 residues. From germline, CDR1 is MNHEY and CDR2 SVGEGT. The CDR3, as DNA: TGTGCCAGCAGTACCGTCCATACGCAGTGTTTT. This codes for CASSTVHTQCF.

This clonotype was recorded only once. V usage is TRBV9 and J usage is TRBJ2-6; D gene unclear. V lost 3 bases and J 6 bases, leaving 7 bases between the germline ends. Germline V gene sequence: CDR1 SGDLS, CDR2 YYNGEE. The CDR3 loop spans 13 amino acids. CDR3 protein: CASSEPPANVLTF. In nucleotides, the CDR3 is TGTGCCAGCAGCGAGCCCCCGGCCAACGTCCTGACTTTC.

This clonotype appeared a few times. At one boundary the junction diverges from the germline segment, which might be a read error. CDR3 protein: CSARAQGTNEKLFF. The CDR3, as DNA: TGCAGTGCTAGAGCCCAGGGTACTAACGAAAAACTGTTTTTT. The chain couples TRBV20-1 to TRBJ1-4; perhaps TRBD1 as D (5 bases). Germline CDR1 is DFQATT and CDR2 is SNEGSKA (reference sequence). The CDR3 runs to 14 residues.

V is TRBV4-2 and J is TRBJ1-1; a possible D gene is TRBD1 (5 bases). Trimming shortened V by 3 bases and J by 3 bases, and 11 bases separated the two germline ends. Germline-derived CDR1 and CDR2 are LGHNA and YNFKEQ. The CDR3 consists of 14 residues. Here the CDR3 reads CASSQGDWDTEAFF. The CDR3 coding sequence is TGTGCCAGCAGCCAGGGGGATTGGGACACTGAAGCTTTCTTT.

This clonotype occurred a few times. The CDR3 reads CASSAPRAPEQFF. DNA of the CDR3: TGTGCCAGCAGCGCCCCACGAGCCCCCGAACAGTTCTTC. This rearrangement joins TRBV9 to TRBJ2-1; D call uncertain. The CDR3 consists of 13 residues. CDR1 is SGDLS, CDR2 YYNGEE, per germline. The germline V and J ends were trimmed by 3 bases and 13 bases, with 17 bases remaining between them.

The chain is built from TRBV28 and TRBJ2-5, with 7 bases fitting TRBD1. Matching the DNA end better, TRBJ2-7 makes the J call doubtful. CDR1 is MDHEN and CDR2 is SYDVKM in the germline V gene. The CDR3 loop spans 14 amino acids. CDR3 amino acids: CAIQGTGVRYEQYF. Written as DNA, the CDR3 is TGTGCCATCCAGGGAACAGGGGTTCGCTACGAGCAGTACTTC.

This clonotype was picked up a small number of times. The gene calls are TRBV7-2 and TRBJ1-4; 8 bases match TRBD1. The ends lost 5 bases at V and 3 bases at J; junction bases unmatched: 5. In germline, CDR1 is SGHTA, CDR2 FQGNSA. CDR3 length equals 15 residues. The CDR3 DNA sequence: TGTGCCAGCAGCGGCCAGGGGGCGGCTAATGAAAAACTGTTTTTT. Protein sequence: CASSGQGAANEKLFF.

V usage is TRBV6-5 and J usage is TRBJ2-1; D is possibly TRBD1 (5 bases). The CDR3 contains 15 residues. CDR1 and CDR2 from the germline V gene are MNHEY and SVGAGI. The ends were cut back, 5 bases at V and 4 bases at J, with 15 bases in the middle. CDR3 protein: CASSRRGQEYNEQFF. CDR3 in DNA: TGTGCCAGCAGTCGTCGAGGACAAGAATACAATGAGCAGTTCTTC.

This chain links TRBV20-1 with TRBJ1-2; tentatively, D is TRBD1 (5 bases). There are 13 residues in the CDR3. The V end lost 5 bases, the J end lost 6 bases, and 16 bases lay between the germline ends. CDR1 DFQATT and CDR2 SNEGSKA come from the germline V gene (reference sequence). The CDR3 region is CSAPRDGLDGYTF. CDR3 DNA: TGCAGTGCTCCCCGGGACGGGCTAGATGGCTACACCTTC.

The chain uses TRBV9 and TRBJ2-5; no reliable D call. The J call is in doubt because the DNA end fits TRBJ2-7 better. CDR3 length equals 13 residues. The V gene's germline CDR1 is SGDLS and CDR2 YYNGEE. CDR3 DNA: TGTGCCAGCAGCGTAGCTGGGTTCGGCGAGCAGTACTTC. Translated: CASSVAGFGEQYF.

This sequence joins TRBV28 and TRBJ1-3, with D possibly being TRBD1 (5 bases). V was cut by 6 bases and J by 4 bases, with 16 bases left in between. This CDR3 comprises 15 residues. CDR1 is MDHEN, CDR2 SYDVKM, per germline. CDR3 DNA: TGTGCCAGCAGAAACCAAAGGGGCAGGGGAAACACCATATATTTT. Amino acid sequence: CASRNQRGRGNTIYF.

The chain uses TRBV7-2 and TRBJ2-7; no reliable D call. CDR3 size: 13 residues. V lost 1 base and J 3 bases, leaving 7 bases between the germline ends. CDR1 is SGHTA, CDR2 FQGNSA, per germline. The CDR3 spells CASSLGGFYEQYF. The CDR3 bases are TGTGCCAGCAGCTTAGGGGGTTTCTACGAGCAGTACTTC.

The V and J genes are TRBV27 and TRBJ2-2; possibly TRBD1 for D (6 bases). The CDR3 is 13 amino acids. Germline V gene sequence: CDR1 MNHEY, CDR2 SMNVEV (reference sequence). V gave up 10 bases and J gave up 2 bases, with 11 bases separating them. CDR3 region: CATRDINTGELFF. DNA for the CDR3: TGTGCCACCCGGGACATTAACACCGGGGAGCTGTTTTTT.

The chain links TRBV28 to TRBJ2-7, with TRBD2 as a possible D gene (6 bases). Germline CDR1 MDHEN, CDR2 SYDVKM. The CDR3 loop spans 15 amino acids. With 7 bases removed from V and 0 bases from J, the gap between germline ends came to 16 bases. The CDR3 DNA reads TGTGCCAGCACTGGGGGGACTGGTAGCTCCTACGAGCAGTACTTC. Translating gives CASTGGTGSSYEQYF.

A single count supports this clonotype. The CDR3 spells CASSQDWTVGNTIYF. DNA of the CDR3: TGCGCCAGCAGCCAAGATTGGACCGTGGGAAACACCATATATTTT. The rearrangement joins TRBV4-3 to TRBJ1-3; D uncertain. This CDR3 comprises 15 residues. Per the germline V gene, CDR1 is LGHNA and CDR2 is YSLEER. Deletions cut 0 bases from V and 4 bases from J, with 10 bases between.